What follows are 27 T cell receptor beta chains derived from one specimen sequenced in a study of cytomegalovirus exposure and HLA in healthy donors. The PCR employed 60 Vbeta primers together with 13 Jbeta primers. Method: immunoSEQ multiplex PCR; TCRdb's copy keeps in-frame clones and lacks some. The sample records tens of thousands of clones, around 79% being singletons. Input material: PBMCs. These TCRs come from a man aged 40-49 years in good health and CMV-seronegative.

This sequence joins TRBV10-3 and TRBJ2-7; D perhaps matches TRBD1 (6 bases). V lost 3 bases to trimming and J lost 3 bases, with 9 bases between them. Germline V gene lookup returns CDR1 ENHRY and CDR2 SYGVKD. CDR3 length: 13 amino acids. The CDR3 sequence is CAISDRGGYEQYF. The CDR3 bases are TGTGCCATCAGTGATAGAGGGGGCTACGAGCAGTACTTC.

The rearrangement joins TRBV25-1 to TRBJ2-3; D is ambiguous. V was clipped by 3 bases and J by 2 bases, with 12 bases between them. Germline V gene lookup returns CDR1 MGHDK and CDR2 SYGVNS. This CDR3 contains 15 residues. This CDR3 reads CASSESKVYTDTQYF. DNA of the CDR3: TGTGCCAGCAGTGAGTCTAAAGTCTACACAGATACGCAGTATTTT.

This chain connects TRBV7-6 to TRBJ2-7, with 8 bases lining up with TRBD1. CDR3 size: 13 residues. Germline V gives CDR1 SGHVS, CDR2 FNYEAQ. The trim removed 5 bases at V and 7 bases at J, leaving 7 bases unmatched. In DNA, the CDR3 is TGTGCCAGCAGCCCAGGACAGGGTAGAGAGCAGTACTTC. It codes for CASSPGQGREQYF.

This clone was detected only once. The gene calls are TRBV5-4 and TRBJ2-7, with 13 nucleotides matching TRBD2. Germline trimming cut 0 bases from V and 5 bases from J; bases unmatched to any gene: 5. Germline V gene sequence: CDR1 SGHNT, CDR2 YYREEE (reference sequence). This CDR3 is built from 16 residues. The CDR3 protein is CASSLEGLAGVNEQYF. The CDR3 coding sequence is TGTGCCAGCAGCTTGGAAGGACTAGCGGGAGTGAACGAGCAGTACTTC.

This clone was counted a few times. CDR3 residues: CASSFPSATRSIYEQYF. CDR3 nucleotides: TGTGCCAGCAGTTTCCCCTCCGCGACTAGATCTATCTACGAGCAGTACTTC. The chain joins TRBV28 to TRBJ2-7; D perhaps matches TRBD2 (6 bases). Trimming shortened V by 3 bases and J by 3 bases, and 21 bases separated the two germline ends. CDR3 size: 17 residues. Germline CDR1 is MDHEN and CDR2 is SYDVKM.

A note on this clone: One junction end does not reproduce the germline sequence, and a read error may be involved. The genes are TRBV5-5 and TRBJ1-4; D is ambiguous. In germline, CDR1 is SGHKS, CDR2 YYEKEE (reference sequence). The CDR3 runs 13 residues. CDR3 DNA sequence: TGTGCCAGCAACTTGGCCAGTAATGAAAAACTGTTTTTT. The encoded protein is CASNLASNEKLFF.

J is TRBJ2-1 and V is TRBV7-2; 15 nucleotides match TRBD2. This CDR3 region has 17 residues. The germline V gene has CDR1 SGHTA and CDR2 FQGNSA. The V gene end was trimmed by 5 bases and the J gene end by 7 bases; junction bases not matched to a gene: 9. CDR3 coding DNA: TGTGCCAGCAGCCCTCGGACTAGCGGGAGGGGAGGGAATGAGCAGTTCTTC. This sequence encodes CASSPRTSGRGGNEQFF.

The chain combines TRBV7-9 with TRBJ2-3; 9 bases agree with TRBD2. The CDR3 consists of 13 residues. J gave up 8 bases and V 7 bases, and 7 bases lay outside the gene matches. Germline assignment: CDR1 SEHNR and CDR2 FQNEAQ (reference sequence). The CDR3 loop is CASTAGGLRTQYF. For the CDR3, the DNA is TGTGCCAGCACTGCGGGAGGGCTACGTACGCAGTATTTT. Full variable domain (remainder filled in from reference TRBV7-9 and TRBJ2-3): DTGVSQNPRHKITKRGQNVTFRCDPISEHNRLYWYRQTLGQGPEFLTYFQNEAQLEKSRLLSDRFSAERPKGSFSTLEIQRTEQGDSAMYLCASTAGGLRTQYFGPGTRLTVL.

The V gene is TRBV18, the J gene TRBJ2-6; D is uncertain. Germline values: CDR1 KGHSH, CDR2 LQKENI. The V end lost 7 bases, the J end lost 1 base, and 5 bases lay between the germline ends. This CDR3 is built from 13 residues. The CDR3 nucleotides read TGTGCCAGCTATCAATCTGGGGCCAACGTCCTGACTTTC. As protein: CASYQSGANVLTF.

V gene TRBV4-3 combines with J gene TRBJ2-1, with 11 bases fitting TRBD1. The CDR3 contains 19 residues. Losses at the gene ends were 1 base for V and 2 bases for J; bases not matched to a gene: 10. Per the germline V gene, CDR1 is LGHNA and CDR2 is YSLEER. CDR3 sequence reads: CASSQGTGGGWGAYNEQFF. The CDR3 DNA sequence: TGCGCCAGCAGCCAAGGGACAGGGGGCGGGTGGGGGGCCTACAATGAGCAGTTCTTC.

The chain joins TRBV28 to TRBJ2-7; D is unclear. V was cut by 3 bases and J by 3 bases, with 9 bases left in between. Germline V gene sequence: CDR1 MDHEN, CDR2 SYDVKM. This CDR3 spans 13 amino acids. The CDR3 loop reads CASSFNVYYEQYF. The CDR3 nucleotides are TGTGCCAGCAGTTTTAATGTTTACTACGAGCAGTACTTC.

The chain has TRBV29-1 and TRBJ2-5, with D unclear. The J call is in doubt because the DNA end fits TRBJ2-7 better. Germline V gene data show CDR1 as SQVTM and CDR2 as ANQGSEA. The CDR3 extends over 12 amino acids. CDR3 sequence reads: CSGLTETYEQYF. Here the CDR3 DNA reads TGCAGCGGCCTTACGGAGACTTACGAGCAGTACTTC.

This clone was found a few times. J is TRBJ2-3 and V is TRBV5-6; no clear D. The germline V gene encodes CDR1 SGHDT and CDR2 YYEEEE. CDR3 length: 12 residues. With 0 bases removed from V and 13 bases from J, the gap between germline ends came to 12 bases. CDR3 sequence: CASSLAPTGEYF. The CDR3 DNA sequence: TGTGCCAGCAGCTTGGCGCCCACTGGAGAGTATTTT.

The rearrangement uses TRBV18 and TRBJ1-1; a possible D gene is TRBD1 (6 bases). Trimming pared 3 bases from V and 4 bases from J, leaving 15 bases between. The CDR3 is made up of 15 amino acids. Germline CDR1 reads KGHSH; CDR2 reads LQKENI. The chain's CDR3 is CASSPDRIAGTEAFF. In nucleotides, the CDR3 is TGTGCCAGCTCACCCGACAGGATTGCTGGCACTGAAGCTTTCTTT. The full variable domain, completed using reference TRBV18 and TRBJ1-1, is NAGVMQNPRHLVRRRGQEARLRCSPMKGHSHVYWYRQLPEEGLKFMVYLQKENIIDESGMPKERFSAEFPKEGPSILRIQQVVRGDSAAYFCASSPDRIAGTEAFFGQGTRLTVV.

V and J are TRBV1 and TRBJ2-4; TRBD1, the D gene given by the table, was not confirmed from the DNA. TRBV1 is designated a pseudogene. The CDR3 totals 17 residues. The CDR3 spells CTSSLYRQGGAKNIQYF. CDR3 coding DNA: TGCACCAGCAGCCTTTATCGACAGGGGGGAGCCAAAAACATTCAGTACTTC.

The chain has TRBV28 and TRBJ2-7; D not certain. The V gene's germline CDR1 is MDHEN and CDR2 SYDVKM. The CDR3 extends over 13 amino acids. V lost 3 bases and J lost 2, with 8 bases in between. For the CDR3, the DNA is TGTGCCAGCAGTTTGGGCAGAGCCTACGAGCAGTACTTC. It translates to CASSLGRAYEQYF.

Remarks on this clone: The junction differs from germline at one of its ends, possibly a read error. The chain's CDR3 is CASSLDYSVYDEQFF. The CDR3, as DNA: TGTGCCAGCTCACTCGACTATTCAGTCTACGATGAGCAGTTCTTC. The chain carries TRBV18 and TRBJ2-1; D perhaps matches TRBD2 (5 bases). There are 15 residues in the CDR3. Germline loops: CDR1 KGHSH, CDR2 LQKENI.

The chain carries TRBV27 and TRBJ2-7, with 8 positions matching TRBD1. Trimming took 6 bases from V and 5 from J; bases not matched to a gene: 3. This CDR3 has 12 residues. Germline V CDR1 and CDR2: MNHEY, SMNVEV (reference sequence). The CDR3 DNA reads TGTGCCAGCAGACAGGACAGGGACGAGCAGTACTTC. Its protein product is CASRQDRDEQYF.

The rearrangement joins TRBV30 to TRBJ1-3; D not certain. CDR3 length: 15 amino acids. CDR1 GTSNPN and CDR2 SVGIG come from the germline V gene (reference sequence). The V end lost 2 bases, the J end lost 0 bases, and 11 bases lay between the germline ends. Written as DNA, the CDR3 is TGTGCCTGGAGTCGGGATTTTACCTCTGGAAACACCATATATTTT. This translates into CAWSRDFTSGNTIYF.

The genes are TRBV9 and TRBJ1-2, with unresolved D. The germline V and J ends were trimmed by 2 bases and 4 bases, with 15 bases remaining between them. CDR3 size: 15 residues. CDR1 is SGDLS, CDR2 YYNGEE, per germline. The CDR3 protein is CASSVGSQRGYGYTF. In DNA form, the CDR3 reads TGTGCCAGCAGCGTGGGTTCCCAACGGGGCTATGGCTACACCTTC.

The gene calls are TRBV10-2 and TRBJ2-5; 11 positions agree with TRBD1. The better agreement between TRBJ2-7 and the DNA end casts doubt on the J call. CDR1 is WSHSY and CDR2 is SAAADI in the germline V gene. This CDR3 spans 13 amino acids. The CDR3 is CASCRDRGDEQYF. CDR3 coding DNA: TGCGCCAGCTGCCGGGACAGGGGGGACGAGCAGTACTTC.

The chain uses TRBV6-5 and TRBJ1-2; 7 nucleotides line up with TRBD1. This CDR3 contains 15 residues. V trimming: 0 bases; J trimming: 4 bases; junction bases outside the gene matches: 5. CDR1 and CDR2 from the germline V gene are MNHEY and SVGAGI. The CDR3 DNA reads as TGTGCCAGCAGTTACTCTACGACAGGGACCTATGGCTACACCTTC. Its translation: CASSYSTTGTYGYTF.

V and J are TRBV14 and TRBJ2-1, with D unclear. Between the trimmed V and J ends, which lost 4 bases and 0 bases, there was a span of 10 bases. CDR1 SGHDN and CDR2 FVKESK come from the germline V gene. The CDR3 sequence is 15 residues long. CDR3 sequence (DNA): TGTGCCAGCAGCCCTTCTGAGAACTCCTACAATGAGCAGTTCTTC. This translates into CASSPSENSYNEQFF.

The chain is built from TRBV30 and TRBJ2-5; possibly TRBD2 for D (5 bases). The DNA end favors TRBJ2-7, so the J call may be wrong. The CDR3 extends over 14 amino acids. Germline V lookup: CDR1 GTSNPN, CDR2 SVGIG (reference sequence). The CDR3 DNA is TGTGCCTCGTCGCCGGGATTCCCGCCCTACGAGCAGTACTTC. This gives the protein CASSPGFPPYEQYF.

The chain has TRBV5-4 and TRBJ2-7; no reliable D call. CDR1 and CDR2 from the germline V gene are SGHNT and YYREEE (reference sequence). This CDR3 region has 15 residues. The V and J ends lost 0 bases and 1 base respectively, with 11 bases between them. CDR3 sequence reads: CASSLAVLPSYEQYF. The CDR3 coding sequence is TGTGCCAGCAGCTTGGCAGTTCTGCCATCCTACGAGCAGTACTTC.

This rearrangement joins TRBV27 to TRBJ1-2; 7 positions match TRBD1. From germline, CDR1 is MNHEY and CDR2 SMNVEV (reference sequence). This CDR3 region has 15 residues. V dropped 8 bases and J dropped 3; count of bases not matched to a gene: 12. CDR3 loop: CASSFYQGGDYGYTF. The CDR3 DNA reads as TGTGCCAGCTCCTTCTACCAGGGGGGCGACTATGGCTACACCTTC.

V is TRBV18 and J is TRBJ2-5; TRBD1 aligns across 8 bases. The CDR3 totals 13 residues. Germline V gene lookup returns CDR1 KGHSH and CDR2 LQKENI. J gave up 3 bases and V 4 bases, and 1 base lay outside the gene matches. The DNA of the CDR3 is TGTGCCAGCTCACTGACAGGGGAAGAGACCCAGTACTTC. This translates into CASSLTGEETQYF.